This is a list of T cell receptor beta chains from one sample in a study of blood T cell repertoires in COVID-19. TCRdb's copy holds only in-frame clones and misses some; the assay was immunoSEQ multiplex PCR. This table has 200,000 to 250,000 clones, about 89% appearing once. Sequences were obtained from peripheral blood. The source is a man in his sixties who had recovered from COVID-19. The CDR3 runs from the conserved cysteine through the conserved F or W. D genes are given only for firm matches. Clone size, where shown, is once, few, many, or a class for clones that have expanded.

d_call	clone_size	v_call	j_call	cdr3_aa	cdr3_nt
.	.	TRBV11-2	TRBJ2-2	CASSLFGTSNTGELFF	TGTGCCAGCAGCTTATTCGGGACTTCGAACACCGGGGAGCTGTTTTTT
.	.	TRBV18	TRBJ1-1	CASSPLLNTEAFF	TGTGCCAGCTCACCCTTATTGAACACTGAAGCTTTCTTT
.	.	TRBV19	TRBJ1-5	CASSVSFSNQPQHF	TGTGCCAGTAGTGTTTCGTTTAGCAATCAGCCCCAGCATTTT
TRBD2	.	TRBV19	TRBJ2-1	CASEGLAGGARRYNEQFF	TGTGCCTCAGAGGGGCTAGCGGGAGGGGCCCGCAGGTACAATGAGCAGTTCTTC
.	.	TRBV4-2	TRBJ2-3	CASSGEGLQTSTDTQYF	TGTGCCAGCAGCGGCGAGGGACTCCAAACTAGCACAGATACGCAGTATTTT
.	.	TRBV4-3	TRBJ1-3	CASSPSGSSSGNTIYF	TGCGCCAGCAGCCCCTCGGGGAGTTCCTCTGGAAACACCATATATTTT
TRBD1	.	TRBV5-1	TRBJ1-6	CASSLGDRVLLSYSPLHF	TGCGCCAGCAGCTTGGGAGACAGGGTTCTCCTCTCTTATTCACCCCTCCACTTT
.	.	TRBV28	TRBJ1-6	CASSLPGQGSPLHF	TGTGCCAGCAGTTTACCAGGGCAAGGTTCACCCCTCCACTTT
.	.	TRBV6-5	TRBJ2-7	CASSYVQQGSEQYF	TGTGCCAGCAGTTACGTTCAACAGGGTTCCGAGCAGTACTTC
TRBD2	.	TRBV7-6	TRBJ2-5	CASSNSGRALETQYF	TGTGCCAGCAGTAATAGCGGGAGGGCCTTGGAGACCCAGTACTTC
TRBD2	.	TRBV6-2/TRBV6-3	TRBJ2-7	CASSRGTSGPEQYF	TGTGCCAGCAGCCGCGGGACTAGCGGCCCGGAGCAGTACTTC
TRBD1	.	TRBV6-5	TRBJ1-5	CASSGTGVQPQHF	TGTGCCAGCAGCGGGACAGGGGTTCAGCCCCAGCATTTT
TRBD1	.	TRBV19	TRBJ1-2	CASSTSGQGAYTF	TGTGCCAGTAGTACCTCCGGACAGGGTGCCTACACCTTC
.	.	TRBV7-2	TRBJ2-5	CASSARLAQETQYF	TGTGCCAGCAGCGCCCGACTGGCCCAAGAGACCCAGTACTTC
TRBD2	.	TRBV7-9	TRBJ2-1	CASSLAGVAGGSNEQFF	TGTGCCAGCAGCTTAGCGGGGGTAGCGGGGGGCTCGAATGAGCAGTTCTTC
.	.	TRBV2	TRBJ1-5	CASCRRLNQPQHF	TGTGCCAGCTGTCGGCGGTTGAATCAGCCCCAGCATTTT
TRBD2	.	TRBV5-5	TRBJ2-7	CASSLGLAGWSYEQYF	TGTGCCAGCAGCTTGGGACTAGCTGGGTGGTCTTACGAGCAGTACTTC
TRBD1	.	TRBV28	TRBJ1-2	CASRTGTGGITLYGYTF	TGTGCCAGCAGAACCGGGACAGGGGGTATAACCTTATATGGCTACACCTTC
.	.	TRBV28	TRBJ1-5	CASTSTGNNQPQHF	TGTGCCAGCACTAGTACAGGGAACAATCAGCCCCAGCATTTT
.	once	TRBV19	TRBJ2-2	CASRASGYYTGELFF	TGTGCCAGTAGGGCCAGCGGGTACTACACCGGGGAGCTGTTTTTT
.	.	TRBV6-6	TRBJ1-6	CASGIQGAYLHF	TGTGCCAGCGGCATTCAAGGGGCCTACCTCCACTTT
.	.	TRBV27	TRBJ1-4	CASSSPESGGNEKLFF	TGTGCCAGCAGTTCCCCGGAGAGCGGCGGGAATGAAAAACTGTTTTTT
.	.	TRBV4-3	TRBJ1-3	CASSLEYGQTSGNTIYF	TGCGCCAGCAGCCTCGAATACGGACAGACCTCTGGAAACACCATATATTTT
.	.	TRBV18	TRBJ1-5	CASSPLPGGNQPQHF	TGTGCCAGCTCACCACTTCCAGGGGGCAATCAGCCCCAGCATTTT
.	.	TRBV4-2	TRBJ2-6	CASTQAGSGANVLTF	TGTGCCAGCACCCAAGCCGGCTCTGGGGCCAACGTCCTGACTTTC
.	.	TRBV19	TRBJ2-3	CASMAGASTDTQYF	TGTGCCAGTATGGCGGGGGCTTCCACAGATACGCAGTATTTT
.	.	TRBV30	TRBJ2-2	CAWSRSGELFF	TGTGCCTGGAGTCGGTCCGGGGAGCTGTTTTTT
TRBD2	.	TRBV7-9	TRBJ2-1	CASSLGTSEGDEQFF	TGTGCCAGCAGCTTAGGGACTAGCGAAGGGGATGAGCAGTTCTTC
TRBD1	once	TRBV6-1	TRBJ1-2	CASSELPDRAYYGYTF	TGTGCCAGCAGTGAACTCCCGGACAGGGCCTACTATGGCTACACCTTC
TRBD1	.	TRBV7-2	TRBJ1-1	CASSIDRATEAFF	TGTGCCAGCAGCATAGACAGGGCCACTGAAGCTTTCTTT
.	.	TRBV11-2	TRBJ1-1	CASSQGFAEAFF	TGTGCCAGCAGCCAGGGATTCGCTGAAGCTTTCTTT
TRBD1	.	TRBV4-2	TRBJ1-5	CASSQSTGGGQPQHF	TGTGCCAGCAGCCAATCTACAGGGGGTGGGCAGCCCCAGCATTTT
.	.	TRBV5-1	TRBJ1-5	CASSLGGLDNQPQHF	TGCGCCAGCAGCCTGGGGGGGCTCGACAATCAGCCCCAGCATTTT
TRBD2	once	TRBV5-1	TRBJ2-1	CASSSVTSGSDEQFF	TGCGCCAGCAGCTCGGTGACTAGCGGGAGCGATGAGCAGTTCTTC
TRBD2	.	TRBV7-3	TRBJ2-7	CASSSSGGYEQYF	TGTGCCAGCAGCTCTAGCGGGGGTTACGAGCAGTACTTC
.	.	TRBV3-1/TRBV3-2	TRBJ1-3	CASSQATGNTIYF	TGTGCCAGCAGCCAAGCTACGGGAAACACCATATATTTT
TRBD1	.	TRBV6-6	TRBJ1-4	CASMRGQGSEKLFF	TGTGCCAGCATGAGGGGACAGGGGTCTGAAAAACTGTTTTTT
.	once	TRBV7-3	TRBJ2-5	CASSLRLGGQETQYF	TGTGCCAGCAGCCTCCGTTTGGGGGGTCAAGAGACCCAGTACTTC
.	.	TRBV6-5	TRBJ2-7	CASSSGHVYEQYF	TGTGCCAGCAGTTCGGGACACGTCTACGAGCAGTACTTC